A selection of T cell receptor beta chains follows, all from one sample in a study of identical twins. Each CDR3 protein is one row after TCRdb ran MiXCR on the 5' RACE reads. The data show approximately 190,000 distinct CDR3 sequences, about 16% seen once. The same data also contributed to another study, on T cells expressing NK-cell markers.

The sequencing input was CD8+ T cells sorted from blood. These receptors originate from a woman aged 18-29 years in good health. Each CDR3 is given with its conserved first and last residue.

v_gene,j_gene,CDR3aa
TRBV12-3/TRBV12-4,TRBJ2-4,CASGVGQIHF
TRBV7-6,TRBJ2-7,CASSFGSSGEQYF
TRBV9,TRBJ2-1,CASSVDGWSSYNEQFF
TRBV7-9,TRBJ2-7,CASSFEGGEYEQYF
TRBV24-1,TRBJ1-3,CATSGPPAGNTIYF
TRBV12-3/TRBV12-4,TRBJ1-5,CASSPDNSNQPQHF
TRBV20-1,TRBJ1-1,CSSSEGGNTEAFF
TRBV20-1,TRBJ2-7,CSASDFTRTSGIGYEQYF
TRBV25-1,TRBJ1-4,CASSDWRATNEKLFF
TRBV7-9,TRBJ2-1,CASSLALGPLNEQFF
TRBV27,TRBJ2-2,CASSLDLRGGELFF
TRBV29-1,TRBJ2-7,CSAKLRLAGGPFEQYF
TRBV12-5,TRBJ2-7,CASGRTATYEQYF
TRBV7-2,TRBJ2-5,CASSPSGQLFQETQYF
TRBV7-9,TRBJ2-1,CASSFSAGDGVEQFF
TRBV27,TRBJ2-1,CASIPGGLAGTGEQFF
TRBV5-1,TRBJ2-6,CASKTGLVSGANVLTF
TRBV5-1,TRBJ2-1,CASSSGVGHNEQFF
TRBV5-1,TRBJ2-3,CASRAGTETDTQYF
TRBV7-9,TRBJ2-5,CASSWDRERETQYF
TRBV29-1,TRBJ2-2,CSVDVQNTGELFF
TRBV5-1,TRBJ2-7,CASSPKWRDYEQYF
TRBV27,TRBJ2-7,CASSLSIEEEYEQYF
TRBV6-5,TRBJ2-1,CASSYQGARNEQFF
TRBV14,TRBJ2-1,CASSQVVAGLGEQFF
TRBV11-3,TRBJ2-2,CASSFYTGSTGELFF
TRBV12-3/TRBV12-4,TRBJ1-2,CASSLGLTYGYTF
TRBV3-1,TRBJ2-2,CASSPGTGAPRARTGELFF
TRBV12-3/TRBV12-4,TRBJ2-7,CASSNQRYEQYF
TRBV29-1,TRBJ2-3,CSVDGQGTDTQYF
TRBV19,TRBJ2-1,CASSPGGAGGLNEQFF
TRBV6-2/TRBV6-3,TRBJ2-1,CASSSPNFLGYNEQFF
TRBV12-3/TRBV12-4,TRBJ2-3,CASSLTPGPSTDTQYF
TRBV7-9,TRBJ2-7,CATPDSYEQYF
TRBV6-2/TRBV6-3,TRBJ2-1,CASRPRTRAQGQFF
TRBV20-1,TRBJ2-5,CSATPWGGGSETQYF
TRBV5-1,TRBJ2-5,CASSPRMGGWETQYF
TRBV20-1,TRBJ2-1,CSACLAGALIYNEQFF
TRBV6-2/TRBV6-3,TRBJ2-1,CASSYPGQRDNEQFF
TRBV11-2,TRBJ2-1,CASSLGREEVHNEQFF
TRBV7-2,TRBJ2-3,CASSLRGLASRADTQYF
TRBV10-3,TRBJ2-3,CAISETSGASTDTQYF
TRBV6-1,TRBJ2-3,CASSTPLAGSHGAQYF